The clone carrying this T cell receptor (beta chain) occurred a few times. These data come from a study of cytomegalovirus exposure and HLA in healthy donors. Study summary: Across 300 to 400 genotyped donors, around 82% landed in the Caucasian-associated ancestry cluster.

Primers for the PCR totalled 60 Vbeta and 13 Jbeta. Sequenced by immunoSEQ multiplex PCR; TCRdb stores in-frame clones only, minus some. The sample yields 120,000 or so clones, roughly a tenth seen once. CDR3 length: 16 residues. Germline V gene lookup returns CDR1 SGHTA and CDR2 FQGNSA. With 5 bases clipped from V and 1 base from J, the junction kept 7 bases outside the gene matches. The rearrangement joins TRBV7-2 to TRBJ2-7; TRBD2 matches 11 bases. Material: PBMCs. This receptor was identified in a young woman in good health and CMV-seropositive. The CDR3 DNA reads as TGTGCCAGCAGCCGCACTAGCGGGGGAGGGTCCTACGAGCAGTACTTC. Protein sequence: CASSRTSGGGSYEQYF.